These T cell receptor beta chains were read from a single sample in a study of CD8 T cells in ankylosing spondylitis. TCRdb re-analysed the 5' RACE reads in MiXCR, keeping a single row per CDR3 protein. The sample has about 150,000 distinct CDR3 sequences, 10% to 12% seen once; the top ten hold 4.1%. The sequencing sample was made of blood, either unsorted or a sorted T cell fraction (not recorded which). Receptor source: a female donor with ankylosing spondylitis or in good health (not recorded which). CDR3s include the opening cysteine and the closing phenylalanine or tryptophan. Fields, in order: J gene, V gene, D gene, clone size, CDR3 DNA, CDR3 protein. A D gene is named only where the DNA matches it firmly. Clone size, where shown, is once, few, many, or a class for clones that have expanded.

TRBJ2-2 | TRBV7-6 | TRBD2 | many | TGTGCCAGCAGCTTAGACGCGACTAGCGCCGGGGAGCTGTTTTTT | CASSLDATSAGELFF
TRBJ2-7 | TRBV6-5 | NA | NA | TGTGCCGGTAGCTGGGGGTTCGAGCAGTACTTC | CAGSWGFEQYF
TRBJ1-1 | TRBV5-1 | NA | many | TGCGCCAGCAGCTTAGGACTGAACACTGAAGCTTTCTTT | CASSLGLNTEAFF
TRBJ2-3 | TRBV12-3/TRBV12-4 | NA | many | TGTGCCAGCAGTTTCAGGGCAGGACTTAGCACAGATACGCAGTATTTT | CASSFRAGLSTDTQYF
TRBJ2-1 | TRBV7-8 | NA | many | TGTGCCAGCAGCCCCTACCCGGGAGAGTTTAATGAGCAGTTCTTC | CASSPYPGEFNEQFF
TRBJ2-7 | TRBV20-1 | TRBD1 | many | TGCAGTGCTTCGGACAGGACCTACGAGCAGTACTTC | CSASDRTYEQYF
TRBJ2-3 | TRBV1 | NA | NA | TGCACCAGCAGCCAAACTAGCGGGGGAAGTGATACGCAGTATTTT | CTSSQTSGGSDTQYF
TRBJ2-1 | TRBV4-2 | NA | many | TGTGCCAGCAGCCCCAGCCGGGATCTTCAGTGGAATGAGCAGTTCTTC | CASSPSRDLQWNEQFF
TRBJ2-7 | TRBV28 | NA | many | TGTGCCAGCAGTGGTCCGGAGAAACCCTACGAGCAGTACTTC | CASSGPEKPYEQYF
TRBJ2-3 | TRBV20-1 | TRBD2 | many | TGCAGTGCTCCGACTAGCGGGGGATCAGATACGCAGTATTTT | CSAPTSGGSDTQYF
TRBJ2-7 | TRBV7-2 | NA | many | TGTGCCAGCAGTGCACCCGGAGTCGGTTCCTACGAGCAGTACTTC | CASSAPGVGSYEQYF
TRBJ2-1 | TRBV20-1 | NA | many | TGCAGTGCTAGATTCCCGGGAGTTCGTGTGGATGAGCAGTTCTTC | CSARFPGVRVDEQFF
TRBJ2-7 | TRBV20-1 | TRBD2 | many | TGCAGTGCTAGAGAGGATGGGACTAGTACCGAGCAGTACTTC | CSAREDGTSTEQYF
TRBJ2-3 | TRBV7-9 | NA | many | TGTGCCAGCAGCTTAGCGGAGTGGGATACGCAGTATTTT | CASSLAEWDTQYF
TRBJ1-1 | TRBV7-2 | NA | NA | TGTGCCAGCAGCTTAGCCATAGGTATGGAAGCTTTCTTT | CASSLAIGMEAFF
TRBJ2-1 | TRBV28 | NA | many | TGTGCCAGCAGTTTACGATACAATGAGCAGTTCTTC | CASSLRYNEQFF
TRBJ2-1 | TRBV5-5 | TRBD2 | many | TGTGCCAGCAGCTTCGACGGGAGGCCCTGGGATGAGCAGTTCTTC | CASSFDGRPWDEQFF
TRBJ1-3 | TRBV5-1 | NA | many | TGCGCCAGCAGCTCCAAGGGCGGGACGGCCCTCTCTGGAAACACCATATATTTT | CASSSKGGTALSGNTIYF
TRBJ2-1 | TRBV5-4 | TRBD1 | many | TGTGCCAGCAGCTTGGAGGGGACAGACAATGAGCAGTTCTTC | CASSLEGTDNEQFF
TRBJ2-7 | TRBV20-1 | NA | many | TGCAGTGCTAGGCAAGGAGCCTACGAGCAGTACTTC | CSARQGAYEQYF
TRBJ2-1 | TRBV18 | TRBD2 | many | TGTGCCAGCTCACCCGGGACTAGGAGTTATGAGCAGTTCTTC | CASSPGTRSYEQFF
TRBJ2-2 | TRBV5-1 | NA | few | TGCGCCAGCAGCCAAGCTTCCTCCTACTTTGGACCGGGTACCGGGGAGCTGTTTTTT | CASSQASSYFGPGTGELFF
TRBJ2-1 | TRBV10-3 | TRBD2 | many | TGTGCCATCACCCCTGGGCTAGCGGGAGGCCCGAGAAATAATGAGCAGTTCTTC | CAITPGLAGGPRNNEQFF
TRBJ2-5 | TRBV12-3/TRBV12-4 | NA | many | TGTGCCAGCAGTTTTGGCCAGGGTATTGTCGAGACCCAGTACTTC | CASSFGQGIVETQYF
TRBJ2-1 | TRBV7-8 | NA | many | TGTGCCAGCAGCTTATTTATCTACAATGAGCAGTTCTTC | CASSLFIYNEQFF
TRBJ2-3 | TRBV7-2 | NA | NA | TGTGCCAGCAGCTTAACCGGGGGCGTAGCAGATACGCAGTATTTT | CASSLTGGVADTQYF
TRBJ2-5 | TRBV29-1 | NA | NA | TGCAGCGTTGAAGTTGGGGCGGGAGAGACCCAGTACTTC | CSVEVGAGETQYF
TRBJ1-2 | TRBV12-3/TRBV12-4 | TRBD1 | many | TGTGCCAGCAGAAATTCCGGGACAGGGACTCCGTATGGCTACACCTTC | CASRNSGTGTPYGYTF
TRBJ1-5 | TRBV28 | NA | many | TGTGCCAGCAGTCCTTCGGGGCAGGGTGAAAATCAGCCCCAGCATTTT | CASSPSGQGENQPQHF
TRBJ2-7 | TRBV29-1 | NA | NA | TGCAGCGTTGAAGCCGGGGGCTACGAGCAGTACTTC | CSVEAGGYEQYF
TRBJ1-5 | TRBV30 | NA | many | TGTGCCTGGAGTTGGACAGACGGCAATCAGCCCCAGCATTTT | CAWSWTDGNQPQHF
TRBJ2-5 | TRBV7-9 | NA | NA | TGTGCCAGCAGCTTAGACAGGACTAAAGAGACCCAGTACTTC | CASSLDRTKETQYF
TRBJ1-2 | TRBV29-1 | TRBD1 | many | TGCAGCGGAGGGGGCGCAAACTATGGCTACACCTTC | CSGGGANYGYTF
TRBJ2-1 | TRBV19 | NA | NA | TGTGCCAGTACTCCCGCTCTAGCCCTACCCCACAATGAGCAGTTCTTC | CASTPALALPHNEQFF
TRBJ1-1 | TRBV29-1 | NA | NA | TGCAGCGTTGAAGATTGGAAGGGGCAAAACAGAGAAGCTTTCTTT | CSVEDWKGQNREAFF
TRBJ2-3 | TRBV5-1 | NA | many | TGCGCCAGCAGCCAAGCAGGGACAGATACGCAGTATTTT | CASSQAGTDTQYF
TRBJ2-4 | TRBV11-2 | NA | many | TGTGCCAGCAGCTTAGTCAGACGGCTAACTTACTTC | CASSLVRRLTYF
TRBJ2-7 | TRBV29-1 | NA | few | TGCAGCGTTGAAGAGGGAATCACCTACGAGCAGTACTTC | CSVEEGITYEQYF
TRBJ2-7 | TRBV21-1 | NA | many | TGTGCCAGCAGCAACCTGAGGTACGAGCAGTACTTC | CASSNLRYEQYF
TRBJ2-1 | TRBV20-1 | NA | many | TGCAGTGCTAACGCCCGCACCTACAATGAGCAGTTCTTC | CSANARTYNEQFF
TRBJ2-1 | TRBV20-1 | TRBD2 | NA | TGCAGTGCTACGCGGACTAGCGGGGGGGCCAATGAGCAGTTCTTC | CSATRTSGGANEQFF
TRBJ2-7 | TRBV27 | TRBD2 | NA | TGTGCCAGCAGTTTATCGCTAGCGGGGCCCGACGAGCAGTACTTC | CASSLSLAGPDEQYF
TRBJ1-2 | TRBV4-2 | TRBD1 | NA | TGTGCCAGCAGCCACAGGGGGAATGGCTACACCTTC | CASSHRGNGYTF
TRBJ2-3 | TRBV5-1 | NA | many | TGCGCCAGCAGCTTGGTGAGACACACTAGCACAGATACGCAGTATTTT | CASSLVRHTSTDTQYF
TRBJ2-3 | TRBV5-1 | TRBD2 | many | TGCGCCAGCAGCTTGGGCAGGGGGTTCCTCTCTAGCGGGAGCGGAGATACGCAGTATTTT | CASSLGRGFLSSGSGDTQYF
TRBJ2-3 | TRBV7-3 | TRBD2 | many | TGTGCCAGCAGCTTAAACCGGGGGGAGGCAGATACGCAGTATTTT | CASSLNRGEADTQYF
TRBJ2-5 | TRBV5-1 | TRBD1 | NA | TGCGCCAGCTCGGTTACAGGGGCTTCCCAAGAGACCCAGTACTTC | CASSVTGASQETQYF
TRBJ1-1 | TRBV13 | NA | many | TGTGCCAGCAGCCTCGGGAAGCTCCTGAACACTGAAGCTTTCTTT | CASSLGKLLNTEAFF
TRBJ2-2 | TRBV20-1 | NA | many | TGCAGTGCTAAGGACGGGCGTCAGGACACCGGGGAGCTGTTTTTT | CSAKDGRQDTGELFF
TRBJ1-1 | TRBV4-1 | NA | many | TGCGCCAGCAGCCCTTCCGGGACCGTCGTGAACACTGAAGCTTTCTTT | CASSPSGTVVNTEAFF
TRBJ2-5 | TRBV5-1 | NA | many | TGCGCCAGCAGCCCGGACAGCGTCCAAGAGACCCAGTACTTC | CASSPDSVQETQYF
TRBJ2-5 | TRBV5-1 | NA | many | TGCGCCAGCAGCGTCCAGGGGCAGGAGACCCAGTACTTC | CASSVQGQETQYF
TRBJ2-1 | TRBV11-2 | TRBD2 | NA | TGTGCCAGCAGCTACCAGAGCGGGGGAATCTACAATGAGCAGTTCTTC | CASSYQSGGIYNEQFF
TRBJ1-1 | TRBV6-5 | NA | many | TGTGCCAGCAGTTTCCACAGGGAAAGGTCACCGCACCCTTCCGCTTTCTTT | CASSFHRERSPHPSAFF
TRBJ1-2 | TRBV11-2 | NA | NA | TGTGCCAGCAGCGGCGGGAGGGGGGGTGTAAATTATAACTATGGCTACGCCTTC | CASSGGRGGVNYNYGYAF
TRBJ2-1 | TRBV5-4 | TRBD2 | many | TGTGCCAGCAGCTTGTGGGGGGGCTCCTACAATGAGCAGTTCTTC | CASSLWGGSYNEQFF
TRBJ1-5 | TRBV7-2 | NA | many | TGTGCCAGCAGCCTAGGGGGTGGGCAGAGCCATTATCCCCAGCATTTT | CASSLGGGQSHYPQHF
TRBJ2-7 | TRBV10-2 | NA | many | TGCGCCAGCAGTGAGGTTTACGAGCAGTACTTC | CASSEVYEQYF
TRBJ2-7 | TRBV18 | TRBD1 | many | TGTGCCAGCTCACCACGGACAGGGGCCGAGCAGTACTTC | CASSPRTGAEQYF
TRBJ2-1 | TRBV2 | TRBD1 | NA | TGTGCCAGCAGGGAGACAGGGTTCGACAATGAGCAGTTCTTC | CASRETGFDNEQFF